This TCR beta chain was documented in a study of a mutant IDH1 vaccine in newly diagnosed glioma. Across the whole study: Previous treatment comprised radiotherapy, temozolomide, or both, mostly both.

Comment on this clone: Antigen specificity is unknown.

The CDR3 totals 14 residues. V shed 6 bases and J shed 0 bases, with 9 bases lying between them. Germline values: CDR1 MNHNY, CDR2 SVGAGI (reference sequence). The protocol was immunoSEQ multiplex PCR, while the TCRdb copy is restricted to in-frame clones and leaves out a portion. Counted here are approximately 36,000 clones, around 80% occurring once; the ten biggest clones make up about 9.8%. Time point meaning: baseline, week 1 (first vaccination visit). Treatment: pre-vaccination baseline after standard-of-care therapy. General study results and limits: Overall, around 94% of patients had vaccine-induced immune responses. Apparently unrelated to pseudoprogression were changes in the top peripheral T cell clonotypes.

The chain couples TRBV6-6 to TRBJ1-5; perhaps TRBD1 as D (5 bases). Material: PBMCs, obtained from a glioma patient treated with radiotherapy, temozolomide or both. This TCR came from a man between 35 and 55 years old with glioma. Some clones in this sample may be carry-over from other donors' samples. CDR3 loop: CASSPTDSNQPQHF. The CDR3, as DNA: TGTGCCAGCAGCCCGACAGATAGCAATCAGCCCCAGCATTTT.